The next 17 T cell receptor beta chains were all read from a single sample in a study of Ad26.COV2.S vaccination and SARS-CoV-2 variants. Treatment in this sample: roughly 18 received Ad26.COV2.S at low or high dose, single or two shots; about 5 received placebo; per-sample allocation not given. The investigators took samples on day 63 after the first vaccine or placebo injection. Method: immunoSEQ multiplex PCR; TCRdb's copy keeps in-frame clones and lacks some. The sample records more than 400,000 clones, 90% being singletons. The input for sequencing was peripheral blood, taken in a trial of Ad26.COV2.S vaccine versus placebo. The receptor source for this set is a person aged 18 to 59 who received the Ad26.COV2.S COVID-19 vaccine or a placebo.

The gene calls are TRBV27 and TRBJ2-2, with D possibly matching TRBD1 (5 bases). There are 14 residues in the CDR3. The ends were cut back, 6 bases at V and 6 bases at J, with 14 bases in the middle. Germline V gene lookup returns CDR1 MNHEY and CDR2 SMNVEV (reference sequence). The CDR3 coding sequence is TGTGCCAGCAGCACGACGATGACAGCCGGGGAGCTGTTTTTT. This encodes CASSTTMTAGELFF.

The chain links TRBV18 to TRBJ2-7; D remains ambiguous. CDR1 KGHSH and CDR2 LQKENI come from the germline V gene. The CDR3 contains 11 residues. Trimming took 3 bases from V and 4 from J, leaving 4 bases between them. As DNA, the CDR3 is TGTGCCAGCTCACCCAAGTACGAGCAGTACTTC. This encodes CASSPKYEQYF.

The chain employs TRBV6-2 or TRBV6-3 and TRBJ2-7; perhaps TRBD1 as D (6 bases). Between the trimmed V and J ends, which lost 2 bases and 1 base, there was a span of 21 bases. The length of the CDR3 is 18 residues. Germline-derived CDR1 and CDR2 are MNHEY and SVGEGT. CDR3 coding DNA: TGTGCCAGCAGTTACCCTCAGGACAGACCAGGAACATCCTACGAGCAGTACTTC. Translated: CASSYPQDRPGTSYEQYF.

The gene calls are TRBV7-9 and TRBJ2-1; 12 bases line up with TRBD1. This CDR3 comprises 15 residues. From germline, CDR1 is SEHNR and CDR2 FQNEAQ (reference sequence). With V trimmed by 4 bases and J by 7 bases, 5 bases remained unmatched. CDR3 bases: TGTGCCAGCAGCTCGGGACAGGGGGCACCAAATGAGCAGTTCTTC. This gives the protein CASSSGQGAPNEQFF.

The chain uses TRBV4-3 and TRBJ1-4; 8 nucleotides align to TRBD1. Germline CDR1 LGHNA, CDR2 YSLEER. CDR3 length: 15 residues. V shed 1 base and J 8 bases; nucleotides not matched to a gene: 6. The CDR3 nucleotides read TGCGCCAGCAGCCAAGCAACAGGGGGGAGCGAAAAACTGTTTTTT. This translates into CASSQATGGSEKLFF.

V and J are TRBV27 and TRBJ2-3; 8 nucleotides match TRBD2. Germline V lookup: CDR1 MNHEY, CDR2 SMNVEV (reference sequence). V was pared by 5 bases and J by 2 bases, with 9 bases of the junction left unmatched. The CDR3 sequence is 16 residues long. The CDR3 sequence is CASSPLREANTDTQYF. DNA of the CDR3: TGTGCCAGCAGTCCCCTGCGGGAGGCCAACACAGATACGCAGTATTTT.

This clone was detected only once. The rearrangement links TRBV27 to TRBJ2-1; 8 bases align to TRBD2. Germline V gene lookup returns CDR1 MNHEY and CDR2 SMNVEV (reference sequence). The ends lost 0 bases at V and 2 bases at J; junction bases unmatched: 0. This CDR3 has 15 residues. In nucleotides, the CDR3 is TGTGCCAGCAGTTTATCACTAGCGGCCTACAATGAGCAGTTCTTC. It translates to CASSLSLAAYNEQFF.

The chain joins TRBV24-1 to TRBJ2-2; tentatively, D is TRBD1 (6 bases). The CDR3 sequence is 12 residues long. V gave up 6 bases and J gave up 7 bases, with 8 bases separating them. Germline CDR1 and CDR2: KGHDR and SFDVKD. The CDR3 loop is CATSTGIGELFF. CDR3 nucleotide sequence: TGTGCCACCAGTACAGGGATCGGGGAGCTGTTTTTT.

V gene TRBV27 combines with J gene TRBJ1-4; D perhaps matches TRBD1 (5 bases). CDR3 length: 14 amino acids. CDR1 and CDR2 (germline): MNHEY, SMNVEV (reference sequence). The ends were cut back, 2 bases at V and 4 bases at J, with 8 bases in the middle. CDR3 nucleotide sequence: TGTGCCAGCAGTTTAAAGGGGTATAATGAAAAACTGTTTTTT. Encoded protein: CASSLKGYNEKLFF.

The chain couples TRBV30 to TRBJ1-3; D is uncertain. Trimming stripped 3 bases from V and 0 bases from J, with 12 bases between. This CDR3 region has 15 residues. CDR1 and CDR2 (germline): GTSNPN, SVGIG (reference sequence). CDR3 coding DNA: TGTGCCTGGAGGGCTGGGCTTACCTCTGGAAACACCATATATTTT. The encoded protein is CAWRAGLTSGNTIYF. Drawing the rest from reference TRBV30 and TRBJ1-3, the complete variable domain is SQTIHQWPATLVQPVGSPLSLECTVEGTSNPNLYWYRQAAGRGLQLLFYSVGIGQISSEVPQNLSASRPQDRQFILSSKKLLLSDSGFYLCAWRAGLTSGNTIYFGEGSWLTVV.

This clone was seen once. V gene TRBV5-4 combines with J gene TRBJ2-7; D is possibly TRBD2 (5 bases). This CDR3 has 14 residues. V was pared by 1 base and J by 0 bases, with 8 bases between. Germline-derived CDR1 and CDR2 are SGHNT and YYREEE (reference sequence). CDR3 sequence reads: CASSLYGSSYEQYF. The DNA of the CDR3 is TGTGCCAGCAGCTTGTATGGGAGCTCCTACGAGCAGTACTTC.

The V call is TRBV20-1, the J call TRBJ1-5, with a weak D call TRBD1 (5 bases). Per the germline V gene, CDR1 is DFQATT and CDR2 is SNEGSKA (reference sequence). The CDR3 contains 11 residues. Trimming removed 3 bases at V and 11 bases at J, with 11 bases between. CDR3 in amino acids: CSAREGEAQHF. The CDR3, as DNA: TGCAGTGCTAGGGAAGGGGAGGCCCAGCATTTT.

This chain uses TRBV5-5 with TRBJ1-5; D may be TRBD1 (5 bases). Trimming took off 0 bases at V and 3 bases at J, with 10 bases between the two ends. The CDR3 runs 15 residues. Germline CDR1 is SGHKS and CDR2 is YYEKEE (reference sequence). The CDR3 DNA sequence: TGTGCCAGCAGCTTGGGATCACAGGTCAATCAGCCCCAGCATTTT. Protein sequence: CASSLGSQVNQPQHF. Variable domain in full (rest from reference TRBV5-5 and TRBJ1-5): DAGVTQSPTHLIKTRGQQVTLRCSPISGHKSVSWYQQVLGQGPQFIFQYYEKEERGRGNFPDRFSARQFPNYSSELNVNALLLGDSALYLCASSLGSQVNQPQHFGDGTRLSIL.

The chain employs TRBV19 and TRBJ2-3, with a possible D match to TRBD1 (5 bases). Germline lookup yields CDR1 LNHDA and CDR2 SQIVND (reference sequence). The V end lost 2 bases, the J end lost 3 bases, and 9 bases lay between the germline ends. This CDR3 has 14 amino acids. CDR3 bases: TGTGCCAGTAGTATAATTCAGGGAACAGATACGCAGTATTTT. It translates to CASSIIQGTDTQYF.

The chain carries TRBV5-4 and TRBJ2-7, with 7 positions matching TRBD1. Germline V CDR1 and CDR2: SGHNT, YYREEE (reference sequence). There are 14 residues in the CDR3. V trimming: 4 bases; J trimming: 0 bases; junction bases outside the gene matches: 4. This CDR3 is CASSAPGGSYEQYF. CDR3 nucleotide sequence: TGTGCCAGCAGCGCCCCAGGGGGCTCCTACGAGCAGTACTTC.

This chain connects TRBV11-1 to TRBJ1-1; D call uncertain. CDR3 length: 14 residues. The V end was cut by 5 bases, the J end by 2 bases, with 12 bases between. CDR1 SGHAT and CDR2 FQDESV come from the germline V gene (reference sequence). For the CDR3, the DNA is TGTGCCAGCAGCCCCATTATTATTAACACTGAAGCTTTCTTT. This translates into CASSPIIINTEAFF.

The genes are TRBV5-1 and TRBJ1-6; tentative D call: TRBD1 (6 bases). The CDR3 covers 13 residues. CDR1 SGHRS and CDR2 YFSETQ come from the germline V gene. V lost 1 base and J 9 bases, leaving 8 bases between the germline ends. The CDR3 reads CASSLKQGSPLHF. As DNA, the CDR3 is TGCGCCAGCAGCTTGAAACAGGGTTCACCCCTCCACTTT.